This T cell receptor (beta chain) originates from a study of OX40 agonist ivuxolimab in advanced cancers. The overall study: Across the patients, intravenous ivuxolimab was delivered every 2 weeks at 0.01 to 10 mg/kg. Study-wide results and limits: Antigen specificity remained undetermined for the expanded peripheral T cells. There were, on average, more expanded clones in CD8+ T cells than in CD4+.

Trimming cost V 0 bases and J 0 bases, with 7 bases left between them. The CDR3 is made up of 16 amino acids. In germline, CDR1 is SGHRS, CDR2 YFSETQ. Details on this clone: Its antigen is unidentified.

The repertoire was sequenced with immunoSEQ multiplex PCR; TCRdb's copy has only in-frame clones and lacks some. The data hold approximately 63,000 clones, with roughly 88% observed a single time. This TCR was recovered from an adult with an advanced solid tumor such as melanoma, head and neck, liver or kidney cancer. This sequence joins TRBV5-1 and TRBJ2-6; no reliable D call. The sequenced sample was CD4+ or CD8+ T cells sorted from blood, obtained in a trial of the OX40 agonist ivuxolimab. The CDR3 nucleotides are TGCGCCAGCAGCTTGGTCCCTGACTCTGGGGCCAACGTCCTGACTTTC. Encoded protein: CASSLVPDSGANVLTF. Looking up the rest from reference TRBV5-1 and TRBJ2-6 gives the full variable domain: KAGVTQTPRYLIKTRGQQVTLSCSPISGHRSVSWYQQTPGQGLQFLFEYFSETQRNKGNFPGRFSGRQFSNSRSEMNVSTLELGDSALYLCASSLVPDSGANVLTFGAGSRLTVL.